The 9 T cell receptor beta chains given below trace back to one sample, sequenced in a study of blood T cell repertoires in COVID-19. Sequencing used immunoSEQ multiplex PCR; TCRdb keeps in-frame clones, though not all of them. The data hold 95,000 to 110,000 clones, with approximately 89% observed a single time. Sample: peripheral blood. The receptors here all came from a woman at least 80 years old in a cohort sampled during active COVID-19.

The J gene is TRBJ2-3, the V gene TRBV15, with 10 positions matching TRBD1. Per the germline V gene, CDR1 is LNHNV and CDR2 is YYDKDF (reference sequence). This CDR3 is 15 amino acids long. Trimming cost V 5 bases and J 3 bases; bases outside gene matches: 5. CDR3 in DNA: TGTGCCACCAGCGGCCGGGACAGGGGTACAGATACGCAGTATTTT. Translation gives CATSGRDRGTDTQYF.

This clone was seen only once. This rearrangement joins TRBV5-1 to TRBJ2-4, with D possibly TRBD2 on 6 matching bases. Germline V gives CDR1 SGHRS, CDR2 YFSETQ. V was trimmed by 4 bases and J by 6 bases, leaving 20 bases between them. The CDR3 loop spans 16 amino acids. In DNA, the CDR3 is TGCGCCAGCAGCCCTCACGGGGGAGAAGGTGCAAACATTCAGTACTTC. Protein: CASSPHGGEGANIQYF. Looking up the rest from reference TRBV5-1 and TRBJ2-4 gives the full variable domain: KAGVTQTPRYLIKTRGQQVTLSCSPISGHRSVSWYQQTPGQGLQFLFEYFSETQRNKGNFPGRFSGRQFSNSRSEMNVSTLELGDSALYLCASSPHGGEGANIQYFGAGTRLSVL.

The gene calls are TRBV5-6 and TRBJ2-5; the match to TRBD2 covers 8 bases. CDR3 length: 14 residues. Germline V gene sequence: CDR1 SGHDT, CDR2 YYEEEE. The V gene end was trimmed by 3 bases and the J gene end by 5 bases; junction bases not matched to a gene: 6. DNA for the CDR3: TGTGCCAGCAGCTCTCGACTAGCGCTGGAGACCCAGTACTTC. It encodes CASSSRLALETQYF.

CDR3 amino acids: CASQSGGPPNYGYTF. The CDR3 coding sequence is TGCGCCAGCCAGTCGGGGGGCCCCCCTAACTATGGCTACACCTTC. The chain recombines TRBV5-1 with TRBJ1-2; D is possibly TRBD1 (6 bases). Deletions cut 7 bases from V and 0 bases from J, with 16 bases between. The CDR3 is made up of 15 amino acids. Looked up from germline, CDR1 is SGHRS and CDR2 is YFSETQ.

V is TRBV19 and J is TRBJ2-1; 12 positions agree with TRBD2. Germline assignment: CDR1 LNHDA and CDR2 SQIVND (reference sequence). The CDR3 is 15 amino acids. Trimming at V came to 5 bases and at J to 4 bases, leaving 3 bases not matched to a gene. The CDR3 nucleotides are TGTGCCAGTAGTTGGACTAGCGGGACATACAATGAGCAGTTCTTC. Translated: CASSWTSGTYNEQFF.

This clone was observed once. CDR3 DNA sequence: TGTGCCAGCAACATTGGGGGGAGTCACTACGAGCAGTACTTC. Encoded protein: CASNIGGSHYEQYF. This chain joins TRBV28 and TRBJ2-7; TRBD2 is a possible D gene (6 bases). The CDR3 is made up of 14 amino acids. Trimming stripped 7 bases from V and 3 bases from J, with 16 bases between. Germline V gene data show CDR1 as MDHEN and CDR2 as SYDVKM.

J is TRBJ1-3 and V is TRBV5-1, with D possibly matching TRBD1 (6 bases). The CDR3 has 14 residues. Trimming removed 3 bases from V and 4 bases from J, with 11 bases in between. CDR1 is SGHRS and CDR2 is YFSETQ in the germline V gene. Written as DNA, the CDR3 is TGCGCCAGCAGCTCTGGGACATCCGGAAACACCATATATTTT. As protein: CASSSGTSGNTIYF.

The CDR3 DNA is TGTGCCAGCAGCCTCCTAACCGGGATGCAAGAGACCCAGTACTTC. Protein: CASSLLTGMQETQYF. This chain connects TRBV2 to TRBJ2-5; D may be TRBD2 (5 bases). In germline, CDR1 is SNHLY, CDR2 FYNNEI. The CDR3 totals 15 residues. Trimming took off 6 bases at V and 2 bases at J, with 16 bases between the two ends.

The V gene is TRBV6-2 or TRBV6-3, the J gene TRBJ2-7, with 7 bases that match TRBD2. In germline, CDR1 is MNHEY, CDR2 SVGEGT. After removal of 6 bases from V and 3 bases from J, the junction contained 11 bases not matched to a gene. The CDR3 sequence is 15 residues long. The CDR3 loop is CASSRPRSGNYEQYF. The CDR3 DNA reads TGTGCCAGCAGCCGCCCCCGGAGCGGGAACTACGAGCAGTACTTC.